One and the same sample provided the 16 T cell receptor beta chains below, sequenced in a study of blood T cells in healthy people across ages. Alongside a J-beta primer mix, a sample-barcoded 5' primer served in a second PCR lasting roughly 6 to 12 cycles. TCRdb called the 5' RACE reads again in MiXCR, with one record for every CDR3 protein. Of hundreds of thousands of distinct CDR3 sequences listed, 55% to 75% were seen once; the top ten hold roughly 20%. Material: blood. These receptors were taken from a man aged 25 to 40 in good health.

This clonotype was seen more than once but under ten times. This rearrangement joins TRBV7-2 to TRBJ2-5; D is uncertain. With 5 bases removed from V and 2 bases from J, the gap between germline ends came to 12 bases. Germline V lookup: CDR1 SGHTA, CDR2 FQGNSA. The CDR3 contains 14 residues. The CDR3 region has the DNA TGTGCCAGCAGCCTCCCGCCAGCTCAAGAGACCCAGTACTTC. It translates to CASSLPPAQETQYF.

The chain couples TRBV12-3 or TRBV12-4 to TRBJ1-2, with TRBD1 matching over 9 bases. The CDR3 runs to 14 residues. V lost 6 bases, J lost 3 bases, and 5 bases stayed unmatched. In DNA form, the CDR3 reads TGTGCCAGCAGACTACAGGGGGCGGACTATGGCTACACCTTC. Its translation: CASRLQGADYGYTF.

The chain uses TRBV29-1 and TRBJ2-1, with D maybe TRBD2 (5 bases). The CDR3 consists of 11 residues. Trimming shortened V by 8 bases and J by 6 bases, and 11 bases separated the two germline ends. Germline values: CDR1 SQVTM, CDR2 ANQGSEA. CDR3 nucleotides: TGCAGCACATCCCGGGGCAATGAGCAGTTCTTC. The encoded protein is CSTSRGNEQFF.

The V call is TRBV20-1, the J call TRBJ1-5, with D possibly matching TRBD1 (6 bases). From germline, CDR1 is DFQATT and CDR2 SNEGSKA (reference sequence). The CDR3 runs 15 residues. V was pared by 6 bases and J by 0 bases, with 15 bases between. CDR3 sequence: CSATGDNYSNQPQHF. In DNA form, the CDR3 reads TGCAGTGCGACCGGGGACAACTATAGCAATCAGCCCCAGCATTTT.

This rearrangement joins TRBV29-1 to TRBJ1-1; tentative D call: TRBD1 (6 bases). The CDR3 totals 14 residues. The germline V gene encodes CDR1 SQVTM and CDR2 ANQGSEA. The V end lost 6 bases, the J end lost 0 bases, and 14 bases lay between the germline ends. The CDR3 sequence: CSVHRTVMNTEAFF. DNA for the CDR3: TGCAGCGTACACCGGACAGTCATGAACACTGAAGCTTTCTTT.

The rearrangement joins TRBV4-2 to TRBJ1-1, with 10 positions matching TRBD1. The germline gives CDR1 LGHNA, CDR2 YNFKEQ. V gave up 4 bases and J gave up 6 bases; unmatched junction bases: 5. There are 14 residues in the CDR3. The CDR3 reads CASSRLGTGAEAFF. In nucleotides, the CDR3 is TGTGCCAGCAGCCGCCTAGGGACAGGGGCTGAAGCTTTCTTT.

The V and J genes are TRBV6-6 and TRBJ2-4; either TRBD1 or TRBD2 may fit D (5 bases each). The germline V and J ends were trimmed by 0 bases and 8 bases, with 11 bases remaining between them. Germline lookup yields CDR1 MNHNY and CDR2 SVGAGI (reference sequence). This CDR3 region has 14 residues. The CDR3 reads CASSYSSRDDIQYF. In nucleotides, the CDR3 is TGTGCCAGCAGTTACTCGAGTAGGGACGACATTCAGTACTTC.

The genes are TRBV7-9 and TRBJ1-2; D call uncertain. Per the germline V gene, CDR1 is SEHNR and CDR2 is FQNEAQ (reference sequence). V was shortened by 10 bases and J by 5 bases, with 11 bases between the two germline ends. The CDR3 length is 11 residues. CDR3 sequence reads: CATSPGYGYTF. The CDR3 DNA follows: TGTGCCACCTCACCGGGGTATGGCTACACCTTC. The entire variable domain, with the rest obtained from reference TRBV7-9 and TRBJ1-2, is as follows: DTGVSQNPRHKITKRGQNVTFRCDPISEHNRLYWYRQTLGQGPEFLTYFQNEAQLEKSRLLSDRFSAERPKGSFSTLEIQRTEQGDSAMYLCATSPGYGYTFGSGTRLTVV.

V usage is TRBV7-9 and J usage is TRBJ2-7; TRBD2 matches at 10 bases. The germline CDR1 and CDR2 sequences are SEHNR and FQNEAQ (reference sequence). Unmatched junction bases numbered 3, after V lost 4 bases and J lost 3 bases. CDR3 size: 14 residues. This chain's CDR3 is CASSSGLAVYEQYF. Written as DNA, the CDR3 is TGTGCCAGCAGCTCAGGACTAGCGGTCTACGAGCAGTACTTC.

The chain employs TRBV27 and TRBJ2-7; D unclear. Trimming removed 1 base at V and 7 bases at J, with 23 bases between. CDR1 is MNHEY and CDR2 is SMNVEV in the germline V gene (reference sequence). The CDR3 is made up of 17 amino acids. DNA for the CDR3: TGTGCCAGCAGTTTATACCCCATATTTGCCGGTTCGCATGAGCAGTACTTC. Its translation is CASSLYPIFAGSHEQYF.

The V gene is TRBV28, the J gene TRBJ2-5; possibly TRBD1 for D (6 bases). Germline CDR1 and CDR2: MDHEN and SYDVKM. This CDR3 has 14 residues. Trimming shortened V by 5 bases and J by 5 bases, and 15 bases separated the two germline ends. CDR3 region: CASSLQGGSETQYF. In DNA, the CDR3 is TGTGCCAGCAGTCTACAGGGTGGTTCGGAGACCCAGTACTTC.

This clonotype was counted between two and nine times. This rearrangement joins TRBV29-1 to TRBJ2-5; D could derive from TRBD1 or TRBD2 (6 bases each). Per germline, CDR1 SQVTM and CDR2 ANQGSEA. V lost 3 bases and J lost 1, with 12 bases in between. CDR3 length: 14 residues. CDR3 residues: CSVERRGVQETQYF. CDR3 DNA sequence: TGCAGCGTTGAGCGGAGGGGGGTCCAAGAGACCCAGTACTTC.

This clonotype was counted only a few times. The V and J genes are TRBV6-5 and TRBJ1-6, with D possibly being TRBD1 (6 bases). Trimming pared 4 bases from V and 7 bases from J, leaving 20 bases between. Looked up from germline, CDR1 is MNHEY and CDR2 is SVGAGI. The length of the CDR3 is 17 residues. The CDR3 loop reads CASSSKGQSELNSPLHF. The DNA of the CDR3 is TGTGCCAGCAGTTCCAAAGGACAGTCGGAATTAAATTCACCCCTCCACTTT.

The chain employs TRBV12-3 or TRBV12-4 and TRBJ2-1; D not certain. Trimming took off 5 bases at V and 4 bases at J, with 15 bases between the two ends. There are 15 residues in the CDR3. CDR3 in amino acids: CASSPDAAGYNEQFF. Here the CDR3 DNA reads TGTGCCAGCAGTCCCGACGCGGCAGGATACAATGAGCAGTTCTTC.

The rearrangement joins TRBV6-6 to TRBJ2-3, with a possible D match to TRBD1 (6 bases). V lost 2 bases and J lost 1, with 10 bases in between. CDR1 MNHNY and CDR2 SVGAGI come from the germline V gene (reference sequence). The CDR3 covers 15 residues. The CDR3 bases are TGTGCCAGCAGTTACCAGGGGTCACGCACAGATACGCAGTATTTT. Amino acid sequence: CASSYQGSRTDTQYF.

This chain links TRBV27 with TRBJ1-6, with 9 positions matching TRBD1. The germline V gene encodes CDR1 MNHEY and CDR2 SMNVEV (reference sequence). The CDR3 is 15 amino acids. Germline trimming cut 5 bases from V and 14 bases from J; bases unmatched to any gene: 13. CDR3 sequence reads: CASSIPGQGLRALHF. DNA of the CDR3: TGTGCCAGCAGTATCCCGGGACAGGGCCTCCGGGCCCTCCACTTT.